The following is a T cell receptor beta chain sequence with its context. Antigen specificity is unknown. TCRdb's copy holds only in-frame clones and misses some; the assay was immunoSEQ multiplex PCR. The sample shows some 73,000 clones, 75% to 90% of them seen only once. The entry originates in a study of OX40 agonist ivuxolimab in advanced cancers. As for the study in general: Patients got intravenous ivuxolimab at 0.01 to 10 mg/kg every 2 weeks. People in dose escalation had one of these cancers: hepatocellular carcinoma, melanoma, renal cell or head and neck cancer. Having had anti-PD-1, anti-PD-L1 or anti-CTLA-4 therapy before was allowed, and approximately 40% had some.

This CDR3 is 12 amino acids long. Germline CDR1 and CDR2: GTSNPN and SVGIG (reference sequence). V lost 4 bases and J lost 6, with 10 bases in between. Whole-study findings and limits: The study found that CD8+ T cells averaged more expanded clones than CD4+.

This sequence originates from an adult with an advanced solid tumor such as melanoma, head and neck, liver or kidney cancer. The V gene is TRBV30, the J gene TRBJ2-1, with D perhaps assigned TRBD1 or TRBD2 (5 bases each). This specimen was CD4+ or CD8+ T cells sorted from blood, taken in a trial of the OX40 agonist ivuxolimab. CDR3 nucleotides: TGTGCCTGGACCTACGGGGCCAATGAGCAGTTCTTC. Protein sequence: CAWTYGANEQFF.